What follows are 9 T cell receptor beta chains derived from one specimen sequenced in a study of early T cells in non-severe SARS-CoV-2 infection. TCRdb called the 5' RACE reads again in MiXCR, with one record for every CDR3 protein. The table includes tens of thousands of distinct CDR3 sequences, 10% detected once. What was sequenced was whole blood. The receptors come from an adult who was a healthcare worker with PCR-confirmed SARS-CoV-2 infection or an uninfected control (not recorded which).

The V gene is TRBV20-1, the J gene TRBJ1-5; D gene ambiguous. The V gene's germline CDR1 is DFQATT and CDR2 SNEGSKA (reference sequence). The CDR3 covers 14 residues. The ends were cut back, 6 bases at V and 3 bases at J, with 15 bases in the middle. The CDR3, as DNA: TGCAGTGCCTGGGCCCCCAGTTACAATCAGCCCCAGCATTTT. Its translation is CSAWAPSYNQPQHF.

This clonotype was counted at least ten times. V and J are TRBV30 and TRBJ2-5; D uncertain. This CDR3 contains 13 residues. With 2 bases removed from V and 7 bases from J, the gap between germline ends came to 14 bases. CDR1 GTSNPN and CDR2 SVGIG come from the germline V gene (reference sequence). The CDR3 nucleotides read TGTGCCTGGAGTATGGCGGATACGGGGACCCAGTACTTC. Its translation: CAWSMADTGTQYF.

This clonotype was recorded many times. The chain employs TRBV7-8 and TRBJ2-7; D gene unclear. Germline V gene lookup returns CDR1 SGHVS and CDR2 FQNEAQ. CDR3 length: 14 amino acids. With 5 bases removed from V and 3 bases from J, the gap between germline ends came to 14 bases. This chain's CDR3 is CASSVRAPYYEQYF. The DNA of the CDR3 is TGTGCCAGCAGCGTAAGGGCCCCATACTACGAGCAGTACTTC.

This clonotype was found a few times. The CDR3 DNA reads TGTGCCACCAGTGAACGGACAGGGGACACAGATACGCAGTATTTT. It yields the protein CATSERTGDTDTQYF. J is TRBJ2-3 and V is TRBV24-1; TRBD1 matches at 9 bases. Germline V gene sequence: CDR1 KGHDR, CDR2 SFDVKD. V lost 4 bases and J lost 2; bases outside the gene matches: 3. The CDR3 contains 15 residues.

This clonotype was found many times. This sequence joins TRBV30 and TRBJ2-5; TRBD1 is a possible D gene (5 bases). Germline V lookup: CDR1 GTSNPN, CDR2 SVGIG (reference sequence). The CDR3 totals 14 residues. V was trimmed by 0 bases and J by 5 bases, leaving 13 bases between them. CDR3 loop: CAWSVRAGIETQYF. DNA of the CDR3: TGTGCCTGGAGTGTACGCGCAGGGATCGAGACCCAGTACTTC.

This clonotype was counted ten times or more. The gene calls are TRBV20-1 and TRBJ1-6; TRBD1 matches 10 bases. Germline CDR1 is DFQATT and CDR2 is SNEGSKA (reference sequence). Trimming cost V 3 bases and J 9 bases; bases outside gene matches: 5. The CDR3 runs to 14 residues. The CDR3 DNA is TGCAGTGCTAGGGGGACAGGGGTTTCTTCACCCCTCCACTTT. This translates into CSARGTGVSSPLHF.

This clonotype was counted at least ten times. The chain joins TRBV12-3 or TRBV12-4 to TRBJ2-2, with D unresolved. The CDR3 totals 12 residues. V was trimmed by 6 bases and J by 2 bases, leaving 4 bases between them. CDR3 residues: CASSYNTGELFF. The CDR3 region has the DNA TGTGCCAGCAGCTATAACACCGGGGAGCTGTTTTTT.

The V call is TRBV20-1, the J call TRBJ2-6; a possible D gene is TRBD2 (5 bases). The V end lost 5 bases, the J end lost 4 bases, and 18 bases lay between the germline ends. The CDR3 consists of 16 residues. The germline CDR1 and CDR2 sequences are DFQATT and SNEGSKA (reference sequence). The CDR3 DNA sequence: TGCAGTGCTCTCCGAGTCGGCCCGGGAGGGGCCAACGTCCTGACTTTC. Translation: CSALRVGPGGANVLTF.

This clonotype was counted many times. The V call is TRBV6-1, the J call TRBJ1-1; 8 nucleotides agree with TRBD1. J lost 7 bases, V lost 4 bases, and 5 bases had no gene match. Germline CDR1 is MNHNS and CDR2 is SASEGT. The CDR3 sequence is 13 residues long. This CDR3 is CASSVDREGEAFF. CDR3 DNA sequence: TGTGCCAGCAGTGTGGACAGGGAGGGTGAAGCTTTCTTT.